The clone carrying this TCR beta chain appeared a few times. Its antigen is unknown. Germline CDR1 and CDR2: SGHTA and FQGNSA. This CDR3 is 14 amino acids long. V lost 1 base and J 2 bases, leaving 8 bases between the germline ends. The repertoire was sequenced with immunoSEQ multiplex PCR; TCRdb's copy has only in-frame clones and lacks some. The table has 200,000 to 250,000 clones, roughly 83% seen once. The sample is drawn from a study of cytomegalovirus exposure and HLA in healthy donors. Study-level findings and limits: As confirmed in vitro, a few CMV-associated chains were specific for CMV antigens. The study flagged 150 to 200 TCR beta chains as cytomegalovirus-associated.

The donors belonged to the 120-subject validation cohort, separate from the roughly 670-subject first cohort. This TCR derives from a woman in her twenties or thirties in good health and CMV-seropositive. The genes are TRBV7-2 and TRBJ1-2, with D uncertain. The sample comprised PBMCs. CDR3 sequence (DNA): TGTGCCAGCAGCTTAGAACCGGGCAACTATGGCTACACCTTC. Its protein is CASSLEPGNYGYTF.